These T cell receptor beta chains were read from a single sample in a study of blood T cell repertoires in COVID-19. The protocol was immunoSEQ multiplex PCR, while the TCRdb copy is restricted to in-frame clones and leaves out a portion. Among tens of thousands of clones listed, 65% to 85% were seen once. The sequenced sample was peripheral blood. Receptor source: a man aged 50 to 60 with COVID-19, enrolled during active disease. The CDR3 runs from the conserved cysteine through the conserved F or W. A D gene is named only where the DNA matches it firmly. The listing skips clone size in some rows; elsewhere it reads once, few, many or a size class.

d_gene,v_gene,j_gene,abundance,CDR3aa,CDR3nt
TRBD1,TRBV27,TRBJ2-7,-,CASSFVGQLPYEQYF,TGTGCCAGCAGTTTTGTGGGACAGCTCCCCTACGAGCAGTACTTC
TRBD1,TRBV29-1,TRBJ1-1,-,CSVEKGAISGTEAFF,TGCAGCGTTGAGAAGGGGGCCATATCGGGCACTGAAGCTTTCTTT
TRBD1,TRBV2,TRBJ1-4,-,CASSGDREEKLFF,TGTGCCAGCAGTGGAGACAGGGAAGAAAAACTGTTTTTT
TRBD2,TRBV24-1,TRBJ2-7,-,CATSESGTSGAYEQYF,TGTGCCACCAGTGAATCCGGGACTAGCGGGGCTTACGAGCAGTACTTC
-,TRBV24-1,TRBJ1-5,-,CATSDPRQEPNQPQHF,TGTGCCACCAGTGATCCCCGACAGGAGCCCAATCAGCCCCAGCATTTT
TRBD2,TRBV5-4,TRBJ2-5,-,CASSNLAGADQETQYF,TGTGCCAGCAGCAACTTAGCGGGAGCGGACCAAGAGACCCAGTACTTC
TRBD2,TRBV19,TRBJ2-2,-,CASRSGSGSGELFF,TGTGCCAGTCGTAGCGGGAGCGGTAGCGGGGAGCTGTTTTTT
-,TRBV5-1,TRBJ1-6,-,CASSFGTPAVDSPLHF,TGCGCCAGCAGCTTCGGGACACCGGCGGTTGATTCACCCCTCCACTTT
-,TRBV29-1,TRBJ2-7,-,CSVVVPGHLYEQYF,TGCAGCGTTGTCGTTCCGGGACACCTTTACGAGCAGTACTTC
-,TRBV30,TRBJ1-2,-,CAWSVNSLTSYGYTF,TGTGCCTGGAGTGTAAACAGTTTAACTAGCTATGGCTACACCTTC
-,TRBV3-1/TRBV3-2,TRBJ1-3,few,CASSQGTYPGNTIYF,TGTGCCAGCAGCCAAGGGACTTACCCTGGAAACACCATATATTTT
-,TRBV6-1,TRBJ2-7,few,CASSANRILDRSSYEQYF,TGTGCCAGCAGTGCCAACCGGATTCTGGACAGAAGCTCCTACGAGCAGTACTTC
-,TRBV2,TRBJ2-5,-,CASSGERVETQYF,TGTGCCAGCAGTGGCGAGAGGGTTGAGACCCAGTACTTC
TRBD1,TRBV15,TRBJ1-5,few,CATSARRTGTLNQPQHF,TGTGCCACCAGCGCGCGACGGACAGGGACCCTAAATCAGCCCCAGCATTTT
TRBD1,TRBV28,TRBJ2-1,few,CASIATGARFSSYNEQFF,TGTGCCAGCATAGCGACAGGGGCAAGATTTAGCTCCTACAATGAGCAGTTCTTC
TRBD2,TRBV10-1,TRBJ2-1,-,CASSESGLRGSTKFSYNEQFF,TGCGCCAGCAGTGAATCGGGATTGCGGGGGTCAACTAAGTTCTCCTACAATGAGCAGTTCTTC
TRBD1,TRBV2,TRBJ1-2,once,CASSGDRGGYTF,TGTGCCAGCAGTGGGGACAGGGGAGGCTACACCTTC
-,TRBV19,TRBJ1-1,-,CASTADTEAFF,TGTGCCAGTACAGCGGACACTGAAGCTTTCTTT